The clone carrying this TCR beta chain was recorded a few times. Its antigen is undetermined. These data originate in a study of blood T cells in healthy people across ages. Study-wide results and caveats: The recorded TCR beta diversity per million T cells decreased in a roughly linear manner with age.

For the second PCR, which ran for about 6 to 11 cycles, a sample-barcoded 5' primer and a J-beta primer mix were used. Each cDNA molecule was tagged by a template-switch adaptor that had 12 random nucleotides. TCRdb re-called the 5' RACE reads with MiXCR, one entry per CDR3 protein. In the table there are around 1,000,000 distinct CDR3 sequences, around two fifths of which are singletons. The sequence came from a man aged 18-30 years in good health. The sequenced sample was blood.

The CDR3 spells CASSRTGETYGYTF. The DNA of the CDR3 is TGTGCCAGCAGCAGGACAGGGGAGACCTATGGCTACACCTTC. This chain uses TRBV6-2 or TRBV6-3 with TRBJ1-2; 9 bases align to TRBD1. The J segment lost 4 bases and the V segment lost 6 bases, leaving 6 bases of the junction unmatched. Germline assignment: CDR1 MNHEY and CDR2 SVGEGT. This CDR3 comprises 14 residues.